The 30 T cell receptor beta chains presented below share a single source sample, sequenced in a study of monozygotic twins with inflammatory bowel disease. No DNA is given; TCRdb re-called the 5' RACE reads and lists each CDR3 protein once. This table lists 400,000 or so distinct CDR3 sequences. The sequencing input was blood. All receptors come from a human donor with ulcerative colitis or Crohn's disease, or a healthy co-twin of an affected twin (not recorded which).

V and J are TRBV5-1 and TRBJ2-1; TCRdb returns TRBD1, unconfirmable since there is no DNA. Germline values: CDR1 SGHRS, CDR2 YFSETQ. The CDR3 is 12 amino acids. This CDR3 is CASSPTGGEQFF.

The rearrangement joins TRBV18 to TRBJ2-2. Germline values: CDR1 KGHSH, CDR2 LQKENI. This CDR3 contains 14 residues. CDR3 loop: CASSPGADTGELFF.

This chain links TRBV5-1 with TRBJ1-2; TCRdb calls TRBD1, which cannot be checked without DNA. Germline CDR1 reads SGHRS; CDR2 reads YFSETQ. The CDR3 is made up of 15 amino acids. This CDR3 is CASSPERTGLDGYTF.

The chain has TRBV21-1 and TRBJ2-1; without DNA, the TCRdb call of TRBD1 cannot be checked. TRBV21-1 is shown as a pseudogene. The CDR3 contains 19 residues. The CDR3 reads CASSKSKLPGDRGLNEQFF.

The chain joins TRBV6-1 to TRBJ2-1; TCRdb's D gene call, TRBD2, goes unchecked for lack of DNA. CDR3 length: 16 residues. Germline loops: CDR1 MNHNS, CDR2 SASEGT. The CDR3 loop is CASSRTSGVVYNEQFF.

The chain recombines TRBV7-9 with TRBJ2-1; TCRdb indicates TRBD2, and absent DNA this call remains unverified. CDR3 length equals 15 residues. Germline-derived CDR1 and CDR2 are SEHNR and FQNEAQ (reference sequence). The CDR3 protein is CASRREGLGYNEQFF. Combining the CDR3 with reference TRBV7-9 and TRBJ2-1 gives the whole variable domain DTGVSQNPRHKITKRGQNVTFRCDPISEHNRLYWYRQTLGQGPEFLTYFQNEAQLEKSRLLSDRFSAERPKGSFSTLEIQRTEQGDSAMYLCASRREGLGYNEQFFGPGTRLTVL.

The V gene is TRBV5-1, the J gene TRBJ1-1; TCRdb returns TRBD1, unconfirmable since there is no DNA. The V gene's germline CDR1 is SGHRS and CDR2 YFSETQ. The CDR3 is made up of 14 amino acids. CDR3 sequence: CASSPQGARTEAFF.

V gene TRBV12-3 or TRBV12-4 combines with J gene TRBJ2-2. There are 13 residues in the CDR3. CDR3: CASTGYFDGELFF.

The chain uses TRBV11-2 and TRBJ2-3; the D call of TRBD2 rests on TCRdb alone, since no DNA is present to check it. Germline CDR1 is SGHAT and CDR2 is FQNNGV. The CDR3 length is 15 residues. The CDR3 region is CASSVLAGGTDTQYF.

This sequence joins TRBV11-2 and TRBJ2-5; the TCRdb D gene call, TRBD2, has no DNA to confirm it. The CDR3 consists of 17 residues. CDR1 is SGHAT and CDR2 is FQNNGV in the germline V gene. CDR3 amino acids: CASSLGVAGGYQETQYF. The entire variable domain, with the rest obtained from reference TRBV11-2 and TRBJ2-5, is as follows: EAGVAQSPRYKIIEKRQSVAFWCNPISGHATLYWYQQILGQGPKLLIQFQNNGVVDDSQLPKDRFSAERLKGVDSTLKIQPAKLEDSAVYLCASSLGVAGGYQETQYFGPGTRLLVL.

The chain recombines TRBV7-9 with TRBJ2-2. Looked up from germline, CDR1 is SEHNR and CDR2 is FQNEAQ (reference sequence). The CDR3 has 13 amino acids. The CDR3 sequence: CASTSVGTGELFF.

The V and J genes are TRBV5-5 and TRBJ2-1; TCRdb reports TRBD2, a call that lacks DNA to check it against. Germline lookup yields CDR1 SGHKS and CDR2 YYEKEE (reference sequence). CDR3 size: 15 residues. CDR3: CASSREALEYNEQFF.

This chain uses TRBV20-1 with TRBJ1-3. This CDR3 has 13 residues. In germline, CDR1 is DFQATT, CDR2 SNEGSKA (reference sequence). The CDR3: CSARVGSGNTIYF.

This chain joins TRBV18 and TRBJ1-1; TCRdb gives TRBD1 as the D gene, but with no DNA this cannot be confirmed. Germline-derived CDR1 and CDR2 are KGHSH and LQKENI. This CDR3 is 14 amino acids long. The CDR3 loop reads CASSSKTGATEAFF. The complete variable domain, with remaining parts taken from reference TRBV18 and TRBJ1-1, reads NAGVMQNPRHLVRRRGQEARLRCSPMKGHSHVYWYRQLPEEGLKFMVYLQKENIIDESGMPKERFSAEFPKEGPSILRIQQVVRGDSAAYFCASSSKTGATEAFFGQGTRLTVV.

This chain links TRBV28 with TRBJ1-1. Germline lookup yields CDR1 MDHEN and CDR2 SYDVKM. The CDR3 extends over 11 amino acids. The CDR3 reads CASRGGSYPFF.

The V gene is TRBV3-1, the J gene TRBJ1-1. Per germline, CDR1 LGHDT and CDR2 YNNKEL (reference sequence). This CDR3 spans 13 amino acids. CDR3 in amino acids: CASSQTPGLGAFF.

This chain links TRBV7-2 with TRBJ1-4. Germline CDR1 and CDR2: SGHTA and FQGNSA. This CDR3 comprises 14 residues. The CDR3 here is CASSDRVDGEKLFF.

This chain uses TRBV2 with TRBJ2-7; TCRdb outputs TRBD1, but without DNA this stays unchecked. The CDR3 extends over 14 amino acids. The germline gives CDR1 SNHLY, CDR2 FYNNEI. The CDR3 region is CASRNDRGLEEQYF.

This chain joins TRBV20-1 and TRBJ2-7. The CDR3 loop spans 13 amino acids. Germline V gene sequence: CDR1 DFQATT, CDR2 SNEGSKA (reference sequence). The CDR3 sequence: CSASVANSYEQYF.

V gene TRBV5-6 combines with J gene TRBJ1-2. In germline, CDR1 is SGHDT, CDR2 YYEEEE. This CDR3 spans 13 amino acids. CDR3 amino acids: CASSFGSHYGYTF.

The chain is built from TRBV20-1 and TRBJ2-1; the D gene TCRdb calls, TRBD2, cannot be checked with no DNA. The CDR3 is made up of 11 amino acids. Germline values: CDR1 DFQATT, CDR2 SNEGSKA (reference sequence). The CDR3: CSARDGGLEFF.

The CDR3 loop reads CSVVGVGGNSYEQYF. The rearrangement joins TRBV29-1 to TRBJ2-7; TCRdb's assignment of TRBD2 cannot be checked, as there is no DNA. Germline CDR1 is SQVTM and CDR2 is ANQGSEA. There are 15 residues in the CDR3.

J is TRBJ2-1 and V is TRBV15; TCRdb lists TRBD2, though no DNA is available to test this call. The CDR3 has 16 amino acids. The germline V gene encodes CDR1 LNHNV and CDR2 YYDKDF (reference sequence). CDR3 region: CATSNRVGLADNEQFF.

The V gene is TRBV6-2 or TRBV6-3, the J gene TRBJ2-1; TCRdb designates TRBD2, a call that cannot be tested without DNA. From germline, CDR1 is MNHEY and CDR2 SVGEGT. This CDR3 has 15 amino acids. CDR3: CASRRSGGTYNEQFF.

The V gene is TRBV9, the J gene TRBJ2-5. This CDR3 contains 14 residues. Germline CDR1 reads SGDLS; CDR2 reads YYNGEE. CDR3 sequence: CASSVGKTQETQYF.

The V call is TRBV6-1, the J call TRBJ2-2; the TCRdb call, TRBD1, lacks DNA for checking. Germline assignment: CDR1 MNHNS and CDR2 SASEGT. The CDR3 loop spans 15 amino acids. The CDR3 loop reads CASTLTDMNTGELFF.

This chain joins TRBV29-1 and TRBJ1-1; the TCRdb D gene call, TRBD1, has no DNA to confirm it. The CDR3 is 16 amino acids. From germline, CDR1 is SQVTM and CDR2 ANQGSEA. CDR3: CSVVLGGSRRDTEAFF.

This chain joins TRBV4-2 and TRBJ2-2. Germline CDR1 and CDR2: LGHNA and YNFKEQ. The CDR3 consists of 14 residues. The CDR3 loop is CASSQDIQPGELFF.

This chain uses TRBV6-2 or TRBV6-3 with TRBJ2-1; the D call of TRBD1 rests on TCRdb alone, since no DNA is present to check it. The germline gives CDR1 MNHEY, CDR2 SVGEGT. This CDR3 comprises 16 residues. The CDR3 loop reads CASSSIRVSSYNEQFF.

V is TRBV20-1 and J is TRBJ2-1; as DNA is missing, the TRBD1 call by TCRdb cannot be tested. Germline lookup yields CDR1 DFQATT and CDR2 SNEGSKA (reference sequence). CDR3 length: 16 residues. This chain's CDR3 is CSARDLGENSYNEQFF.